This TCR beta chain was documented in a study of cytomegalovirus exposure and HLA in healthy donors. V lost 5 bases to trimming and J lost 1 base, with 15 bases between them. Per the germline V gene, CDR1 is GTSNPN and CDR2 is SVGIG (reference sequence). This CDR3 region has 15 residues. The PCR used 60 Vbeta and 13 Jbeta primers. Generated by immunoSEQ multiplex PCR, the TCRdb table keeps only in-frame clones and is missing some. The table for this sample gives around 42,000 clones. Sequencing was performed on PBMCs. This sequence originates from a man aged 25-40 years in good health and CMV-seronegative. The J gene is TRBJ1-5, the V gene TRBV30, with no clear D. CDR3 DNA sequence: TGTGCCTGGCGCGCTTCGGGTAGGAGCAATCAGCCCCAGCATTTT. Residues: CAWRASGRSNQPQHF.